This note documents a single T cell receptor (beta chain) sequence. The antigen remains unidentified. These data belong to a study of siplizumab effects on memory and regulatory T cells. The study, taken as a whole, reports: Siplizumab significantly lowered the alloreactive sequences that could be traced to unstimulated CD4+ memory cells. Alloreactive clones mapping to unstimulated subsets formed only a minor fraction.

For a few donor pairs, CD4+ naive/memory and CD8+ naive/effector-memory/TEMRA unstimulated subsets were also sequenced. Roughly 95,000 TCR templates per sample were assayed. The method was immunoSEQ multiplex PCR; TCRdb's version includes in-frame clones alone and lacks a portion of them. The sample has 50,000 to 70,000 clones, just over 95% seen once; the top ten hold about 0.1%. Germline loops: CDR1 LNHDA, CDR2 SQIVND (reference sequence). The CDR3 spans 14 residues. The V gene end was trimmed by 7 bases and the J gene end by 2 bases; junction bases not matched to a gene: 6. The chain has TRBV19 and TRBJ1-1; 8 positions match TRBD1. Sequences were obtained from naive CD8+ T cells sorted from blood. This receptor was identified in a human donor in good health. The CDR3 is CASTLQGGNTEAFF. Here the CDR3 DNA reads TGTGCCAGTACCCTACAGGGGGGAAACACTGAAGCTTTCTTT.